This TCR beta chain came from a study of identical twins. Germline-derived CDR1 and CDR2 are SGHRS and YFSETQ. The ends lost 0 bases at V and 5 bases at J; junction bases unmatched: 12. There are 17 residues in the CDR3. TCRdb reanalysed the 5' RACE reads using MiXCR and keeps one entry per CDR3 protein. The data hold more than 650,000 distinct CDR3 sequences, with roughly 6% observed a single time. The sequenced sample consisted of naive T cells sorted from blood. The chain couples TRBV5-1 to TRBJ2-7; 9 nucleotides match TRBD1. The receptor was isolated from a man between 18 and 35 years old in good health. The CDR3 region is CASSLELVGQGRHEQYF. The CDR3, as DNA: TGCGCCAGCAGCTTGGAGTTAGTGGGACAGGGTAGGCACGAGCAGTACTTC.